This TCR beta chain was sequenced during a study of regulatory T cells in long-lasting Graves disease. Germline lookup yields CDR1 LNHDA and CDR2 SQIVND (reference sequence). This CDR3 comprises 15 residues. V was trimmed by 7 bases and J by 0 bases, leaving 13 bases between them. Time point meaning: persistent/refractory GD, antithyroid drugs over 5 years with positive TRAb. RNA from PBMCs was the source of the TCR library. The TCR beta library used iRepertoire HTBI primers with Arm-PCR amplification of CDR3. MiXCR, run by TCRdb on the multiplex PCR reads, gives a single entry per CDR3 protein. Of approximately 440,000 distinct CDR3 sequences in the sample, about a quarter were seen once.

The sequence was collected from a female donor with Graves disease. The sequenced sample was peripheral blood mononuclear cells (PBMCs), obtained when the disease was refractory, from a patient treated with antithyroid drugs. J is TRBJ2-1 and V is TRBV19, with D unclear. CDR3 in amino acids: CASTQVPSSYNEQFF. DNA of the CDR3: TGTGCCAGTACCCAGGTCCCAAGCTCCTACAATGAGCAGTTCTTC.